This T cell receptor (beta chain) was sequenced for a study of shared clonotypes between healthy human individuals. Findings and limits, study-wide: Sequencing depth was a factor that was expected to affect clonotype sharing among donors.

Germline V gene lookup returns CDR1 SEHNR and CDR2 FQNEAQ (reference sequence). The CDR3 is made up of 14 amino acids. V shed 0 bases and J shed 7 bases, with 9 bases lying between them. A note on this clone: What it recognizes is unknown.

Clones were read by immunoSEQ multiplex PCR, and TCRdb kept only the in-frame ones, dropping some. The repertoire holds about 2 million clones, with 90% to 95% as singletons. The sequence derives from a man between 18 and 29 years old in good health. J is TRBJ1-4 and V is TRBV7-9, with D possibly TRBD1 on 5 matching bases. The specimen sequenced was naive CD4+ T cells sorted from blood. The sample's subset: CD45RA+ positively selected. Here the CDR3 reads CASSLAGDGEKLFF. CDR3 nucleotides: TGTGCCAGCAGCTTAGCAGGGGATGGTGAAAAACTGTTTTTT.